The clone carrying this T cell receptor (beta chain) turned up a few times. Its matching antigen is unknown. A read error may account for a junction end that differs from germline. The PCR employed 60 Vbeta primers together with 13 Jbeta primers. Methods used by the authors: The count from a later analysis was about 80 million unique TCR beta chains, about 9.9 million of them shared. Libraries were prepared by immunoSEQ multiplex PCR; TCRdb keeps only in-frame clonotypes and omits some of them. V and J calls and clone size are as listed in that table; D and trimming were resolved from the DNA. The sample yields approximately 89,000 clones, 85% seen once. CDR1 is MNHGY and CDR2 is SVAAGI in the germline V gene. This CDR3 has 12 residues. This sample was taken from a study of cytomegalovirus exposure and HLA in healthy donors. Study-wide results and limits: The HLA-A and HLA-B alleles of most subjects were reportedly predicted accurately from TCR beta sequences. V segments that were indistinguishable, TRBV6-2 and TRBV6-3 among them, were omitted from analysis. As was reported, the classifier diagnosed cytomegalovirus status with high specificity and sensitivity.

The chain combines TRBV6-9 with TRBJ2-5; D call uncertain. This TCR was recovered from a man aged 40-50 years in good health and CMV-seropositive. Sequencing was done on a sample of PBMCs. CDR3 in amino acids: CASSRLQEAQYF. The CDR3 DNA reads TGTGCCAGCAGCCGCCTACAAGAGGCCCAGTACTTC.